This entry concerns a single TCR beta chain. Its cognate antigen is unknown. The sample originates from a study of shared clonotypes between healthy human individuals. The naive CD8 subset, CD45RO-negative cells positively selected for CCR7, excluded terminally differentiated effector memory CD45RA+ cells. Deep was the level at which the assay was run. Per the original data handling: Sequence data from immunoSEQ were junction-only and lacked quality scores; consequently, filtering differed. Clones were sequenced by immunoSEQ multiplex PCR, and TCRdb holds only the in-frame ones, with some missing. That table furnishes V, J and clone size, whereas the DNA furnished D and trimming. The sample has some 580,000 clones, 95% to 98% seen once; the top ten hold 0.3%. Findings and limits, study-wide: Compared with memory subsets, naive subsets generally had larger estimated richness. Limited genetic and exposure-history diversity came from having few donors.

Germline V gene lookup returns CDR1 LNHDA and CDR2 SQIVND (reference sequence). The CDR3 length is 15 residues. V lost 5 bases and J lost 2; bases outside the gene matches: 8. This receptor was obtained from a man aged 25 to 40 in good health. Input material: naive CD8+ T cells sorted from blood. This chain links TRBV19 with TRBJ2-7; 8 bases map to TRBD2. CDR3 DNA sequence: TGTGCCAGTAGTCCCACACTAGCGGCTACCTACGAGCAGTACTTC. Encoded protein: CASSPTLAATYEQYF.